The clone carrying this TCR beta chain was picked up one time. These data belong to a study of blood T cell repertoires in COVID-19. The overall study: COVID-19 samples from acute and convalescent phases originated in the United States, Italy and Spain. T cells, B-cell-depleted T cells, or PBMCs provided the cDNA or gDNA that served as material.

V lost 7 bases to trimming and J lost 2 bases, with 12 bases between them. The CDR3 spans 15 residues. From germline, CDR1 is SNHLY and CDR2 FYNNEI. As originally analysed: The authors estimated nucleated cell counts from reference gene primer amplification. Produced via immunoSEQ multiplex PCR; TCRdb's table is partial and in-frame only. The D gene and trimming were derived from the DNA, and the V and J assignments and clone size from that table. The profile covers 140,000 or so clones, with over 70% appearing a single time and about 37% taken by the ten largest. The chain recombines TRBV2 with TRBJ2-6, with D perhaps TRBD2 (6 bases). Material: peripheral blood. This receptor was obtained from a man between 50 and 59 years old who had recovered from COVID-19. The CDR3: CASTQRVAGANVLTF. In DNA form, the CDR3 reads TGTGCCAGCACCCAGCGGGTTGCTGGGGCCAACGTCCTGACTTTC.